Included here is one T cell receptor (beta chain) sequence, with context. The antigen is not known. The data are from a study of graft-versus-host responses after intestinal transplantation. General study findings and limits: The recipient marrow held GvH clones, and some of them showed up first in ileum or blood.

CDR1 MDHEN and CDR2 SYDVKM come from the germline V gene. J gave up 4 bases and V 4 bases, and 7 bases lay outside the gene matches. The CDR3 consists of 15 residues. TCRdb keeps only in-frame clones here, not all; method: immunoSEQ multiplex PCR. The sample holds some 92,000 clones, more than 90% seen once. The source of this sequence is a human donor who received an intestinal transplant. V is TRBV28 and J is TRBJ2-1; 7 bases align to TRBD1. The sample consisted of unstimulated CD4+ T cells sorted from spleen or lymph node cells, taken before intestinal transplant. The CDR3 coding sequence is TGTGCCAGCAGTTCAAACAGGGGACCTTACAATGAGCAGTTCTTC. This codes for CASSSNRGPYNEQFF.